The 32 T cell receptor beta chains below were found in one sample sequenced in a study of cytomegalovirus exposure and HLA in healthy donors. Amplification used 60 Vbeta primers and 13 Jbeta primers. Profiled with immunoSEQ multiplex PCR; TCRdb holds only in-frame clones, not every one. Recorded here are about 170,000 clones; the top ten clones represent about 0.79%. Sequenced: PBMCs. The receptors stem from a woman between 18 and 30 years old in good health and CMV-seropositive.

V usage is TRBV4-2 and J usage is TRBJ2-3; TRBD2 matches at 11 bases. J gave up 4 bases and V 2 bases, and 5 bases lay outside the gene matches. This CDR3 region has 16 residues. The germline gives CDR1 LGHNA, CDR2 YNFKEQ. CDR3 sequence reads: CASSQNIAGGPDTQYF. The CDR3 coding sequence is TGTGCCAGCAGCCAAAACATAGCGGGGGGGCCAGATACGCAGTATTTT.

The chain uses TRBV2 and TRBJ1-5, with TRBD1 identical over 9 bases. Germline CDR1 reads SNHLY; CDR2 reads FYNNEI. CDR3 length: 14 amino acids. This CDR3 reads CAGHRGRSNQPQHF. The CDR3 DNA reads TGTGCAGGACACAGGGGGCGAAGCAATCAGCCCCAGCATTTT.

The chain combines TRBV18 with TRBJ2-7, with 7 bases identical to TRBD2. Germline V lookup: CDR1 KGHSH, CDR2 LQKENI. CDR3 length: 14 residues. The trim removed 3 bases at V and 5 bases at J, leaving 7 bases unmatched. The CDR3: CASSPSGGSHEQYF. CDR3 nucleotide sequence: TGTGCCAGCTCACCGTCGGGGGGTTCCCACGAGCAGTACTTC.

The V gene is TRBV7-3, the J gene TRBJ2-3; 7 bases fit TRBD2. There are 14 residues in the CDR3. V dropped 4 bases and J dropped 2; count of bases not matched to a gene: 3. Per germline, CDR1 SGHTA and CDR2 FQGTGA. DNA for the CDR3: TGTGCCAGCAGCTCGAGCGGGGCCACAGATACGCAGTATTTT. It encodes CASSSSGATDTQYF.

This chain links TRBV2 with TRBJ1-1; D is perhaps TRBD1 (6 bases). V dropped 9 bases and J dropped 1 base, with 9 bases sitting between them. Germline CDR1 reads SNHLY; CDR2 reads FYNNEI. CDR3 length: 12 amino acids. The CDR3, as DNA: TGTGCCAGACAGGGCCGGAACACTGAAGCTTTCTTT. It encodes CARQGRNTEAFF.

The chain recombines TRBV19 with TRBJ2-7; D gene ambiguous. Looked up from germline, CDR1 is LNHDA and CDR2 is SQIVND (reference sequence). The CDR3 consists of 14 residues. V gave up 0 bases and J gave up 2 bases, with 8 bases separating them. Written as DNA, the CDR3 is TGTGCCAGTAGTATAGAGGCAGGCCCCTACGAGCAGTACTTC. Translated, it gives CASSIEAGPYEQYF.

This chain uses TRBV11-2 with TRBJ2-7, with 7 bases aligning to TRBD1. The length of the CDR3 is 14 residues. From germline, CDR1 is SGHAT and CDR2 FQNNGV. The trim removed 5 bases at V and 0 bases at J, leaving 4 bases unmatched. The CDR3 DNA reads TGTGCCAGCAGCCCGGGACAGATCTCCTACGAGCAGTACTTC. Translated, it gives CASSPGQISYEQYF.

This rearrangement joins TRBV7-2 to TRBJ1-1; tentative D call: TRBD1 (5 bases). Per the germline V gene, CDR1 is SGHTA and CDR2 is FQGNSA. The CDR3 runs to 15 residues. Trimming shortened V by 5 bases and J by 0 bases, and 13 bases separated the two germline ends. The CDR3 DNA reads as TGTGCCAGCAGCCTAAGGGAGGGGATGAACACTGAAGCTTTCTTT. Encoded protein: CASSLREGMNTEAFF.

With respect to this clone: The junction does not match germline at one end; this may be a read error. Different DNA sequences within this sample yield the same CDR3. The rearrangement links TRBV15 to TRBJ2-1, with D possibly TRBD2 on 7 matching bases. The CDR3 has 13 amino acids. Germline V lookup: CDR1 LNHNV, CDR2 YYDKDF (reference sequence). The CDR3 spells CATLGRGADEQFF. Here the CDR3 DNA reads TGTGCCACCCTGGGTCGGGGGGCGGATGAGCAATTCTTC.

The chain carries TRBV4-1 and TRBJ2-5, with 11 bases identical to TRBD2. This CDR3 spans 15 amino acids. CDR1 and CDR2 from the germline V gene are MGHRA and YSYEKL. V lost 5 bases and J lost 2; bases outside the gene matches: 4. The CDR3 is CASSVGTSGQETQYF. The CDR3 DNA follows: TGCGCCAGCAGCGTCGGGACTAGCGGTCAAGAGACCCAGTACTTC.

V gene TRBV5-1 combines with J gene TRBJ1-1; 9 positions match TRBD1. Germline CDR1 reads SGHRS; CDR2 reads YFSETQ. CDR3 length: 15 residues. After removal of 4 bases from V and 3 bases from J, the junction contained 7 bases not matched to a gene. CDR3: CASSHTGGLDTEAFF. CDR3 bases: TGCGCCAGCAGCCACACAGGGGGCTTGGACACTGAAGCTTTCTTT.

The chain joins TRBV21-1 to TRBJ2-5; TRBD2 reflects the table's D call only, with no check against the DNA. TRBV21-1 corresponds to a pseudogene. The CDR3 has 17 residues. The CDR3 DNA sequence: TGTGCCAGCAGCAAAGCTTTTCGGGGGGGCCTTTACAAGACCCAGTACTTC. It encodes CASSKAFRGGLYKTQYF.

The gene calls are TRBV2 and TRBJ1-2; D unresolved. Trimming pared 0 bases from V and 5 bases from J, leaving 4 bases between. Germline CDR1 SNHLY, CDR2 FYNNEI. This CDR3 is built from 12 residues. CDR3 DNA sequence: TGTGCCAGCAGTGAAGCCCTGTATGGCTACACCTTC. This sequence encodes CASSEALYGYTF.

The rearrangement uses TRBV9 and TRBJ2-1, with D unclear. The ends were cut back, 4 bases at V and 7 bases at J, with 12 bases in the middle. Germline values: CDR1 SGDLS, CDR2 YYNGEE. CDR3 length equals 13 residues. The CDR3 DNA reads as TGTGCCAGCAGCCTGTCAAGTCGGAATGAGCAGTTCTTC. This gives the protein CASSLSSRNEQFF.

The chain has TRBV6-5 and TRBJ2-3; 11 bases line up with TRBD2. Germline V gives CDR1 MNHEY, CDR2 SVGAGI. V was pared by 5 bases and J by 4 bases, with 5 bases of the junction left unmatched. The length of the CDR3 is 15 residues. The CDR3 loop is CASSRGTSGADTQYF. CDR3 nucleotides: TGTGCCAGCAGTCGTGGGACTAGCGGTGCAGATACGCAGTATTTT.

With regard to this clone: The junction departs from germline at one end; a sequencing error may be responsible. This chain connects TRBV7-3 to TRBJ2-2; 8 bases map to TRBD2. Germline CDR1 is SGHTA and CDR2 is FQGTGA. The CDR3 contains 15 residues. The CDR3 loop reads CASSLTSGVTGELLF. The CDR3 DNA follows: TGTGCCAGCAGCTTAACTAGCGGGGTCACCGGGGAGCTGCTTTTT.

The chain uses TRBV4-1 and TRBJ2-1; 10 bases align to TRBD2. V trimming: 1 base; J trimming: 0 bases; junction bases outside the gene matches: 3. The CDR3 runs to 17 residues. The germline V gene encodes CDR1 MGHRA and CDR2 YSYEKL. CDR3 residues: CASSQGLAGASYNEQFF. The CDR3, as DNA: TGCGCCAGCAGCCAAGGTCTAGCGGGGGCCTCCTACAATGAGCAGTTCTTC.

Comments on this clone: The junction differs from germline at one of its ends, possibly a read error. Different DNA sequences within this sample yield the same CDR3. This chain links TRBV11-3 with TRBJ2-2; possibly TRBD2 for D (5 bases). This CDR3 comprises 14 residues. Germline V CDR1 and CDR2: SGHNT, YENEEA. The CDR3 nucleotides read TGTGCCAGCTCGAGCCAAATGAACACCGGGGAGTTGTTTTTT. This codes for CASSSQMNTGELFF. Complete variable domain (other parts from reference TRBV11-3 and TRBJ2-2): EAGVVQSPRYKIIEKKQPVAFWCNPISGHNTLYWYLQNLGQGPELLIRYENEEAVDDSQLPKDRFSAERLKGVDSTLKIQPAELGDSAVYLCASSSQMNTGELFFGEGSRLTVL.

The rearrangement uses TRBV2 and TRBJ1-2; possibly TRBD1 for D (6 bases). The CDR3 runs 15 residues. The V gene's germline CDR1 is SNHLY and CDR2 FYNNEI. Between the trimmed V and J ends, which lost 1 base and 5 bases, there was a span of 14 bases. The CDR3 reads CASSEVYLGGYGYTF. In DNA form, the CDR3 reads TGTGCCAGCAGTGAAGTGTATCTAGGGGGTTATGGCTACACCTTC.

The J gene is TRBJ2-3, the V gene TRBV5-1; 11 bases align to TRBD2. The CDR3 extends over 14 amino acids. The trim removed 0 bases at V and 6 bases at J, leaving 0 bases unmatched. Germline V gives CDR1 SGHRS, CDR2 YFSETQ. DNA of the CDR3: TGCGCCAGCAGCTTGGGGACTAGCGGGGATACGCAGTATTTT. It is translated as CASSLGTSGDTQYF. Full variable domain (rest looked up from reference TRBV5-1 and TRBJ2-3): KAGVTQTPRYLIKTRGQQVTLSCSPISGHRSVSWYQQTPGQGLQFLFEYFSETQRNKGNFPGRFSGRQFSNSRSEMNVSTLELGDSALYLCASSLGTSGDTQYFGPGTRLTVL.

The V call is TRBV10-1, the J call TRBJ2-7, with D maybe TRBD1 (6 bases). The V and J ends lost 0 bases and 5 bases respectively, with 11 bases between them. CDR3 length: 14 amino acids. The germline gives CDR1 WNHNN, CDR2 SYGVQD (reference sequence). The CDR3 DNA sequence: TGCGCCAGCAGTGAGTCGTGGCAGGGGAACGAGCAGTACTTC. Translating it yields CASSESWQGNEQYF.

The gene calls are TRBV6-1 and TRBJ1-5; TRBD1 is a possible D gene (5 bases). The germline CDR1 and CDR2 sequences are MNHNS and SASEGT. The CDR3 extends over 15 amino acids. The V and J ends lost 4 bases and 4 bases respectively, with 14 bases between them. CDR3 in DNA: TGTGCCAGCAGTGCCCGGGGGGGGGATAATCAGCCCCAGCATTTT. This encodes CASSARGGDNQPQHF.

On this clone: This specimen includes other DNA sequences encoding the same CDR3. The chain recombines TRBV5-1 with TRBJ1-5; 7 bases are shared with TRBD1. The CDR3 runs to 14 residues. Germline CDR1 is SGHRS and CDR2 is YFSETQ. V was pared by 4 bases and J by 6 bases, with 7 bases of the junction left unmatched. CDR3 sequence (DNA): TGCGCCAGCAGCGCCTATCAGGGGGGTCAGCCCCAGCATTTT. Translating gives CASSAYQGGQPQHF.

V and J are TRBV7-8 and TRBJ2-7, with 11 bases lining up with TRBD2. From germline, CDR1 is SGHVS and CDR2 FQNEAQ. The CDR3 length is 19 residues. After removal of 5 bases from V and 0 bases from J, the junction contained 15 bases not matched to a gene. The CDR3 DNA follows: TGTGCCAGCAGCCCATTCCCCATTTCTAGCGGGGGGAGCTCCTACGAGCAGTACTTC. This sequence encodes CASSPFPISSGGSSYEQYF.

The rearrangement joins TRBV5-6 to TRBJ1-5, with 11 bases identical to TRBD1. The V segment lost 2 bases and the J segment 4 bases; nucleotides outside the gene matches: 11. The germline CDR1 and CDR2 sequences are SGHDT and YYEEEE. There are 18 residues in the CDR3. The CDR3 sequence is CASSFWTGGVSGNQPQHF. The CDR3 DNA reads as TGTGCCAGCAGCTTTTGGACAGGGGGCGTAAGTGGAAATCAGCCCCAGCATTTT.

The V gene is TRBV6-5, the J gene TRBJ2-7, with TRBD1 matching 7 bases. This CDR3 region has 15 residues. J gave up 0 bases and V 4 bases, and 6 bases lay outside the gene matches. Germline V gene data show CDR1 as MNHEY and CDR2 as SVGAGI. The CDR3 region is CASSWEAGGSYEQYF. The CDR3 region has the DNA TGTGCCAGCAGTTGGGAAGCAGGGGGCTCCTACGAGCAGTACTTC.

The rearrangement links TRBV5-1 to TRBJ2-1, with TRBD2 identical over 7 bases. The germline CDR1 and CDR2 sequences are SGHRS and YFSETQ. Trimming cost V 5 bases and J 10 bases; bases outside gene matches: 9. The CDR3 runs to 13 residues. CDR3 nucleotides: TGCGCCAGCAGATCCACTAGCGCCAGAGAGCAGTTCTTC. Protein: CASRSTSAREQFF.

The chain combines TRBV6-7 with TRBJ1-1, with D possibly being TRBD1 (5 bases). TRBV6-7 has ORF status, its function being uncertain. Trimming left V 5 bases short and J 2 bases short, with 12 bases between. This CDR3 is built from 14 residues. CDR3 sequence reads: CASSTMTENTEAFF. CDR3 coding DNA: TGTGCCAGCAGTACCATGACAGAAAACACTGAAGCTTTCTTT.

This chain connects TRBV20-1 to TRBJ2-7; D may be TRBD2 (6 bases). CDR1 and CDR2 from the germline V gene are DFQATT and SNEGSKA (reference sequence). V lost 2 bases, J lost 6 bases, and 8 bases lay in between. This CDR3 contains 11 residues. The CDR3 DNA reads as TGCAGTGCTAGACTAGCGTCCGAGCAGTACTTC. Protein product: CSARLASEQYF.

The J gene is TRBJ1-1, the V gene TRBV6-1; D might be TRBD1 (6 bases). Between the trimmed V and J ends, which lost 5 bases and 4 bases, there was a span of 14 bases. This CDR3 spans 14 amino acids. Germline lookup yields CDR1 MNHNS and CDR2 SASEGT. The CDR3 DNA sequence: TGTGCCAGCAGTTATAACAGGGTGAGCACTGAAGCTTTCTTT. Protein: CASSYNRVSTEAFF.

J is TRBJ2-5 and V is TRBV15; 8 positions agree with TRBD2. This CDR3 is 13 amino acids long. Germline V gene sequence: CDR1 LNHNV, CDR2 YYDKDF (reference sequence). Here the CDR3 DNA reads TGTGCAACCGGACGGGGACTAGAGGAGACCCAGTACTTC. It codes for CATGRGLEETQYF.

V usage is TRBV6-4 and J usage is TRBJ2-1, with D possibly matching TRBD2 (6 bases). CDR1 is MRHNA and CDR2 is SNTAGT in the germline V gene. With 5 bases removed from V and 0 bases from J, the gap between germline ends came to 17 bases. The CDR3 spans 17 residues. The CDR3 DNA follows: TGTGCCAGCAGTCGGACCACTAGCCTGAGCTCCTACAATGAGCAGTTCTTC. As protein: CASSRTTSLSSYNEQFF.